This paragraph covers one TCR beta chain sequence. The antigen remains unidentified. Amplification of TCR alpha and beta CDR3 regions from RNA used iRepertoire nested multiplex PCR. One-step reverse transcription and amplification started from approximately 100-400 ng of tissue mRNA or PBMC total RNA. Via MiXCR, TCRdb re-called the multiplex PCR reads, giving one row per CDR3 protein. This table has approximately 100,000 distinct CDR3 sequences, around 28% appearing once. This entry comes from a study of glioma-infiltrating T cells. Whole-study findings and limits: Tissue and blood shared very few CDR3 sequences. Above-expected tissue-blood divergence occurred in all gliomas, most in low-grade ones.

V lost 1 base to trimming and J lost 4 bases, with 11 bases between them. The CDR3 totals 14 residues. Germline loops: CDR1 SGHNT, CDR2 YYREEE (reference sequence). The sequence came from a human donor with low-grade glioma or glioblastoma, undergoing nonglioma brain surgery, or in good health (not recorded which). The chain links TRBV5-4 to TRBJ2-5; D call uncertain. The specimen sequenced was glioma tissue, nonneoplastic brain tissue, or PBMCs (not recorded which). CDR3 region: CASSLPPMGETQYF. CDR3 coding DNA: TGTGCCAGCAGCTTGCCCCCGATGGGAGAGACCCAGTACTTC.